This T cell receptor (beta chain) is drawn from a study of human T cells and chemical hapten exposure. Turning to the study itself: Diphenylcyclopropenone doses were given weekly to the scalps of patients across the approximately 25-week study. Slight volume differences across pooled libraries mainly accounted for varying per-sample TCR yields. Study-wide results and limits: Expanded TCRs were compared with controls, and the expanded TCRs formed significantly more large CDR3 similarity clusters.

This clonotype turned up a few times. Its specificity is not known. Time point meaning: patch test 3, about 24 weeks after DPC sensitization. Treatment described: therapeutic diphenylcyclopropenone sensitization with weekly scalp DPC. MiXCR, run by TCRdb on the RACE reads, gives a single entry per CDR3 protein. The sample consists of about 52,000 distinct CDR3 sequences, roughly a tenth of them appearing once. V was pared by 0 bases and J by 0 bases, with 5 bases between. The germline CDR1 and CDR2 sequences are LGHNA and YSLEER. The CDR3 is made up of 14 amino acids. Source: whole blood, taken in connection with sensitization to the hapten diphenylcyclopropenone (DPC). The TCR comes from a woman in her thirties or forties with alopecia areata. Some clones in this sample may be carry-over from other donors' samples. This chain links TRBV4-3 with TRBJ1-1; D ambiguous. The CDR3 loop reads CASSQETVNTEAFF. CDR3 coding DNA: TGCGCCAGCAGCCAAGAAACAGTGAACACTGAAGCTTTCTTT.